The clone carrying this T cell receptor beta chain was seen ten or more times. The data were taken from a study of T-cell reconstitution after alpha-beta-depleted transplantation in children. TCRbeta library preparation incorporated unique molecular identifiers. MiXCR, applied by TCRdb to the PCR reads, yields one record per CDR3 protein. Found here are 600,000 or so distinct CDR3 sequences, approximately 22% of them singletons; the top ten hold over 12%. J was trimmed by 4 bases and V by 4 bases; bases with no gene match: 9. CDR3 length: 15 residues. The sequence derives from a boy under three years old who had a stem cell transplant for acute myeloid leukemia, so the T cells may come from the graft donor. This specimen was PBMCs, mostly from graft donor cells, taken 360 days after TCRalphabeta/CD19-depleted stem cell transplant. The V and J genes are TRBV12-3 or TRBV12-4 and TRBJ2-7; 8 bases match TRBD2. CDR3: CASSSGGGSLYEQYF. CDR3 bases: TGTGCCAGCAGTTCCGGCGGGGGGTCTCTGTACGAGCAGTACTTC.